This T cell receptor beta chain was identified in a study of blood T cell repertoires in COVID-19. The method was immunoSEQ multiplex PCR; TCRdb's version includes in-frame clones alone and lacks a portion of them. The table lists about 230,000 clones, 84% of them singletons. The clonotype was recovered from a woman of 80 years or more with active or convalescent COVID-19. The sample taken for sequencing was peripheral blood.

CDR3 sequence (DNA): TGTGCCAGCAGCTTAGCGACAGGGGGGGATCAGCCCCAGCATTTT. This encodes CASSLATGGDQPQHF. V gene TRBV7-8 combines with J gene TRBJ1-5; 9 bases line up with TRBD1. The J segment lost 5 bases and the V segment lost 0 bases, leaving 2 bases of the junction unmatched. From germline, CDR1 is SGHVS and CDR2 FQNEAQ. The CDR3 loop spans 15 amino acids.